A selection of T cell receptor beta chains follows, all from one sample in a study of blood T cell repertoires in COVID-19. Data came from immunoSEQ multiplex PCR; TCRdb stores just in-frame clones and leaves some out. The sample yields around 250,000 clones, roughly 83% seen once. Input material: PBMCs or T cells enriched from blood (not recorded which). The receptors were sampled from a woman aged 45 to 65 who had recovered from COVID-19. Both conserved end residues are part of each CDR3. A D gene is named only where the DNA matches it firmly. Clone size is shown for a subset of rows, as once, few, many or a class of expanded clone.

d_gene	v_gene	j_gene	abundance	CDR3aa	CDR3nt
.	TRBV7-9	TRBJ2-3	.	CASSLGTGASFHTQYF	TGTGCCAGCAGCTTAGGGACGGGAGCAAGTTTCCATACGCAGTATTTT
.	TRBV28	TRBJ1-2	.	CASSLRNYGYTF	TGTGCCAGCAGTTTGAGAAACTATGGCTACACCTTC
TRBD2	TRBV5-4	TRBJ2-2	once	CASSLVVWDGRPGAGELFF	TGTGCCAGCAGCTTGGTGGTGTGGGACGGGAGGCCTGGGGCCGGGGAGCTGTTTTTT
.	TRBV6-2/TRBV6-3	TRBJ1-1	.	CASSYQDSTEAFF	TGTGCCAGCAGTTACCAGGACAGCACTGAAGCTTTCTTT
.	TRBV30	TRBJ2-3	.	CAWSGQLDTQYF	TGTGCCTGGAGTGGCCAGTTGGATACGCAGTATTTT
TRBD1	TRBV23-1	TRBJ2-1	many	CASSHSRDSAYNEQFF	TGCGCCAGCAGTCACTCCCGGGACAGCGCCTACAATGAGCAGTTCTTC
.	TRBV7-2	TRBJ1-6	few	CASSIQGVGNSPLHF	TGTGCCAGCAGCATACAGGGAGTCGGTAATTCACCCCTCCACTTT
.	TRBV7-2	TRBJ1-2	.	CASSLEFSHSRGYTF	TGTGCCAGCAGCTTAGAGTTCTCCCATTCTAGGGGCTACACCTTC
.	TRBV3-1/TRBV3-2	TRBJ1-1	.	CASSPGAGGTEAFF	TGTGCCAGCAGCCCCGGGGCGGGGGGGACTGAAGCTTTCTTT
TRBD2	TRBV18	TRBJ2-1	.	CASSSGLAGGPEQFF	TGTGCCAGCTCCTCGGGACTAGCGGGAGGGCCCGAGCAGTTCTTC
.	TRBV5-4	TRBJ1-1	.	CASSLGQQPEAFF	TGTGCCAGCAGCTTAGGACAGCAGCCCGAAGCTTTCTTT